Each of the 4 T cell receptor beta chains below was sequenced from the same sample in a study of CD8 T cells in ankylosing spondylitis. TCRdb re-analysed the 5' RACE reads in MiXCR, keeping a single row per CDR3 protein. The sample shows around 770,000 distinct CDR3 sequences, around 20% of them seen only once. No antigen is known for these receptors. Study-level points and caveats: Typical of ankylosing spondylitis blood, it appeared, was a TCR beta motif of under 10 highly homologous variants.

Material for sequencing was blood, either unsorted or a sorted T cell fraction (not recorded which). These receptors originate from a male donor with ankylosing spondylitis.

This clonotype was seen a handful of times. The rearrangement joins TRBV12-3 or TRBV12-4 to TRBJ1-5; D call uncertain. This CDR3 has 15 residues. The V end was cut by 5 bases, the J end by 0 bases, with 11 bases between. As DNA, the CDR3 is TGTGCCAGCAGTAATTCTGGGGATAGCAATCAGCCCCAGCATTTT. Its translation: CASSNSGDSNQPQHF.

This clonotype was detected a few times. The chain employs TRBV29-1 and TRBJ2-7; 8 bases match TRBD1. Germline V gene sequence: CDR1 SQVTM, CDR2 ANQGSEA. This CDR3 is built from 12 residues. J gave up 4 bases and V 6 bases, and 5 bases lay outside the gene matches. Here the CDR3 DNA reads TGCAGCGTCACTCAGGGGGCTTACGAGCAGTACTTC. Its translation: CSVTQGAYEQYF.

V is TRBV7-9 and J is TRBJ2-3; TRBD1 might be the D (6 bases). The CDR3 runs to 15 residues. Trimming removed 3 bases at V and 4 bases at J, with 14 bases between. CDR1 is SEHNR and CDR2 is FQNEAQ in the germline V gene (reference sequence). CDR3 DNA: TGTGCCAGCAGCTTTCTAGGGGGTAGCTCAGATACGCAGTATTTT. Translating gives CASSFLGGSSDTQYF.

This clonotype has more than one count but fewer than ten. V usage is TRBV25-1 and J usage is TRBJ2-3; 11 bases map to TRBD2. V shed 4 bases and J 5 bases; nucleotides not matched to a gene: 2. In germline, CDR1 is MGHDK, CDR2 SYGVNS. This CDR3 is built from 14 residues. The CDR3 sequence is CASSAGLAVDTQYF. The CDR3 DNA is TGTGCCAGCAGTGCGGGACTAGCGGTAGATACGCAGTATTTT.